The T cell receptor beta chain under discussion was sequenced for a study of cytomegalovirus exposure and HLA in healthy donors. The study's findings and limits: Relative to the approximately 660-donor mean, N-insertions were reportedly fewer in an Asian-associated ancestry cluster in a later analysis. A later analysis revealed that TCR association rates differed between HLA loci, peaking at DRB1 and bottoming out at HLA-C. TCR beta chain V- and J-gene trimming was linked, in a later analysis, to a missense variant in DCLRE1C. Presence/absence analyses took donor sequencing depth as roughly uniform.

On this clone: Its antigen is not identified.

The germline gives CDR1 SGHTA, CDR2 FQGNSA. Trimming removed 4 bases at V and 4 bases at J, with 12 bases between. This CDR3 contains 14 residues. The PCR used 60 Vbeta and 13 Jbeta primers. Libraries were prepared by immunoSEQ multiplex PCR; TCRdb keeps only in-frame clonotypes and omits some of them. This sample has 65,000 to 85,000 clones; under 80% occur once, and the top ten carry 11% to 15%. The chain carries TRBV7-2 and TRBJ2-3, with D possibly being TRBD1 (6 bases). The receptor's source is a male donor in good health and CMV-seropositive. The sequencing sample was made of PBMCs. In DNA, the CDR3 is TGTGCCAGCAGCTCAAGGACAGCGCCAGATACGCAGTATTTT. Translation: CASSSRTAPDTQYF.